This TCR beta chain was captured by sequencing in a study of blood T cell repertoires in COVID-19. Study-level information: Both acute and convalescent COVID-19 samples were obtained from the United States, Italy and Spain. Sources were T cells, B-cell-depleted T cells, or PBMCs; the material itself was cDNA or gDNA.

The CDR3 loop spans 11 amino acids. Germline CDR1 is MRHNA and CDR2 is SNTAGT. The V gene end was trimmed by 3 bases and the J gene end by 11 bases; junction bases not matched to a gene: 1. Enrolment of Seattle patients took place during active infection, and they were followed longitudinally. Original methodology: Cell counts per sample came from amplifying reference gene primers. Assay used: immunoSEQ multiplex PCR; TCRdb lists only in-frame clones, some missing. V and J calls plus clone size are reproduced from that table; the DNA served to infer D and trimming. The sample lists 150,000 to 200,000 clones; approximately 85% were seen once.

Sequenced: peripheral blood. The receptor comes from a man older than 75 with COVID-19, enrolled during active disease. The chain is built from TRBV6-4 and TRBJ2-1; 7 bases are a match to TRBD2. The CDR3 sequence: CASSEGGKQFF. CDR3 bases: TGTGCCAGCAGTGAGGGAGGGAAGCAGTTCTTC.